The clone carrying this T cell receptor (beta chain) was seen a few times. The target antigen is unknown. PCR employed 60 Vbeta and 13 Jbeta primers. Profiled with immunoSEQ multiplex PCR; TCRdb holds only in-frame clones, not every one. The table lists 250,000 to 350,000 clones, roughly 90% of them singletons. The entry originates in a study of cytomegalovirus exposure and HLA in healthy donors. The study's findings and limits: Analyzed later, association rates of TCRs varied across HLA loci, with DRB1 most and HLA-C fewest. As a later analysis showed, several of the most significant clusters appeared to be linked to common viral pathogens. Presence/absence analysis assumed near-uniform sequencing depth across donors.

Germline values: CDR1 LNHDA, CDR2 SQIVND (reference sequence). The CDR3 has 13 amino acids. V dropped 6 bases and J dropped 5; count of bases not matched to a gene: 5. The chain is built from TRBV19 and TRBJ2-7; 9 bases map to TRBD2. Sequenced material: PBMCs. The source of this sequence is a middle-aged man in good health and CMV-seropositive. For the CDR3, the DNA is TGTGCCAGTAGGGTAGCGGGAGTCAACGAGCAGTACTTC. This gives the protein CASRVAGVNEQYF.